The sequence of this T cell receptor beta chain was determined in a study of blood T cells in healthy people across ages. About this clonotype itself: What it binds is not known.

The study recruited healthy Caucasian donors from Russia who were aged about 6 to 90. Trimming took 2 bases from V and 3 from J, leaving 11 bases between them. Germline-derived CDR1 and CDR2 are SEHNR and FQNEAQ (reference sequence). This CDR3 has 16 amino acids. Study-wide results and caveats: Reliance upon unsorted PBMCs precluded definitive naive versus antigen-experienced comparison. Long-lived and aged donors differed, with more naive CD4+ cells and higher diversity in the long-lived.

The authors ran a second PCR of about 6 to 11 cycles using a sample-barcoded 5' primer and a J-beta primer mix. Every single cDNA molecule received a tag from a template-switch adaptor with 12 random nucleotides. TCRdb independently ran MiXCR on the 5' RACE reads; one entry per CDR3 protein. The sample consists of roughly 830,000 distinct CDR3 sequences, 55% to 65% of them appearing once. The chain uses TRBV7-9 and TRBJ1-6; weak D call: TRBD1 (5 bases). The sequenced sample consisted of blood. This clonotype was sampled from a man aged 25 to 40 in good health. This CDR3 reads CASSLKGALYNSPLHF. In DNA, the CDR3 is TGTGCCAGCAGCTTAAAAGGGGCCCTCTATAATTCACCCCTCCACTTT.